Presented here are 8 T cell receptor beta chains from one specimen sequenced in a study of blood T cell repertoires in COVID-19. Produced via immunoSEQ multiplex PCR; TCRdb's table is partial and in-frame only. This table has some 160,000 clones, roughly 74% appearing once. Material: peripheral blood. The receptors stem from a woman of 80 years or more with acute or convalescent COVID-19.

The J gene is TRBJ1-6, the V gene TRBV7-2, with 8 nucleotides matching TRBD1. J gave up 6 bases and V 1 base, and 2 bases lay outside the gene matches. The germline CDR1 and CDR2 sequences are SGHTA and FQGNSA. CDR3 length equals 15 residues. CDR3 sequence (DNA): TGTGCCAGCAGCTTAGACGGACAGGGTAATTCACCCCTCCACTTT. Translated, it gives CASSLDGQGNSPLHF.

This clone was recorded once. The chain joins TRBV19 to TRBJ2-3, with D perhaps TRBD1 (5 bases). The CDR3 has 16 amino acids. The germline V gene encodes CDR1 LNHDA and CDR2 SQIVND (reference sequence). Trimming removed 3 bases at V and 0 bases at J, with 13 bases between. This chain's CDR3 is CASSIQGTASTDTQYF. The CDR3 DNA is TGTGCCAGTAGTATTCAGGGTACTGCGAGCACAGATACGCAGTATTTT.

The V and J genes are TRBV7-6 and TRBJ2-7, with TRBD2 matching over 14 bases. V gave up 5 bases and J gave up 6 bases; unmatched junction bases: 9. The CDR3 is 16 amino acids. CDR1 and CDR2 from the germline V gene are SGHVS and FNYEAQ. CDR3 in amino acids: CASSPSPGLAGAEQYF. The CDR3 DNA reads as TGTGCCAGCAGCCCCTCCCCGGGACTAGCGGGAGCCGAGCAGTACTTC.

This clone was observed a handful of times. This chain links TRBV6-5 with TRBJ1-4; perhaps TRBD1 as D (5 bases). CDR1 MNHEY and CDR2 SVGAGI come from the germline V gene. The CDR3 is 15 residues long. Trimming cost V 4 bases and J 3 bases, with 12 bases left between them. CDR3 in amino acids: CASSFGASANEKLFF. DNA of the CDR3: TGTGCCAGCAGTTTTGGGGCCTCGGCTAATGAAAAACTGTTTTTT.

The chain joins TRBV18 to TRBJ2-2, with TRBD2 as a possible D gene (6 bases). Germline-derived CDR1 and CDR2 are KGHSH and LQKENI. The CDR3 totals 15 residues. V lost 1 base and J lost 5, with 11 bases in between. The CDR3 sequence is CASSPLEGRTGELFF. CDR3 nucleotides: TGTGCCAGCTCACCACTGGAGGGGCGTACCGGGGAGCTGTTTTTT.

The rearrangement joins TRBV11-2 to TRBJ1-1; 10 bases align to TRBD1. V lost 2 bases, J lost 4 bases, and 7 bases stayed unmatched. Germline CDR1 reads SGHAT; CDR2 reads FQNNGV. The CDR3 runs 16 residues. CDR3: CASSLRDRGLGTEAFF. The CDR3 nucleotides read TGTGCCAGCAGCTTAAGGGACAGGGGTTTGGGCACTGAAGCTTTCTTT.

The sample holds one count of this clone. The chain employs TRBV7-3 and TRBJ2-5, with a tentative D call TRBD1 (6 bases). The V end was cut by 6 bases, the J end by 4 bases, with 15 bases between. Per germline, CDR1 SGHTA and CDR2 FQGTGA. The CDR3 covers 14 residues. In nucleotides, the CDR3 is TGTGCCAGCAGTTTATTAGGGGGTCCAGAGACCCAGTACTTC. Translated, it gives CASSLLGGPETQYF.

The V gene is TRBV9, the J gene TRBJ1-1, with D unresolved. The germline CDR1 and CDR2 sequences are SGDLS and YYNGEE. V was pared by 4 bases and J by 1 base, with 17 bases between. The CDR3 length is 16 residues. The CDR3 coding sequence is TGTGCCAGCAGCCCCGGAGAAGGCTTGCGGAACACTGAAGCTTTCTTT. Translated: CASSPGEGLRNTEAFF.